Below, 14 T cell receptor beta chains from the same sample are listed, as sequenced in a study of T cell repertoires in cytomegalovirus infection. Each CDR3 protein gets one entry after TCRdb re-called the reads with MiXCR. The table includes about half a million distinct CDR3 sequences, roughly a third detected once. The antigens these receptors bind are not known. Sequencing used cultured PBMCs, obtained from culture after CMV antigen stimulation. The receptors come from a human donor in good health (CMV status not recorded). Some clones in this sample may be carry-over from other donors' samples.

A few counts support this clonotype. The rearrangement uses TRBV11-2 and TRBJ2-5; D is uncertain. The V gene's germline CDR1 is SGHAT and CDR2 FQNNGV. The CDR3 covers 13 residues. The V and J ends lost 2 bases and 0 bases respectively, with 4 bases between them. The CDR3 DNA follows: TGTGCCAGCAGCTTATCGCACCAAGAGACCCAGTACTTC. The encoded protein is CASSLSHQETQYF.

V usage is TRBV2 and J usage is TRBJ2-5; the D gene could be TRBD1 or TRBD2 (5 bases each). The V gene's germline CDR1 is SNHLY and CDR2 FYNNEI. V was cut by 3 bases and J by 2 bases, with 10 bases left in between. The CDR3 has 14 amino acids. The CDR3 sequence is CASSDWDPQETQYF. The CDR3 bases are TGTGCCAGCAGTGACTGGGACCCGCAAGAGACCCAGTACTTC.

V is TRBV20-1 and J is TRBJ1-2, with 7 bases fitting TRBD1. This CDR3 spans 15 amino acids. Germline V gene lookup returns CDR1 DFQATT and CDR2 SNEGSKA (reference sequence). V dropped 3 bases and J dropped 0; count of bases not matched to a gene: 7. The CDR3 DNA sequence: TGCAGTGCTAGTCCAGGGGGTGTAACTAACTATGGCTACACCTTC. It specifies CSASPGGVTNYGYTF.

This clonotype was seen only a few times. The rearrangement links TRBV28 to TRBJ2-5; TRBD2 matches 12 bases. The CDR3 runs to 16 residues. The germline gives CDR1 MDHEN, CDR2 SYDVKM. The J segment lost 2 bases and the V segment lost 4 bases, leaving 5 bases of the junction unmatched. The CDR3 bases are TGTGCCAGCAGTTCACTAGCGGGAGGAACTCAAGAGACCCAGTACTTC. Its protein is CASSSLAGGTQETQYF.

CDR3 sequence: CSVGRSEKLFF. In DNA, the CDR3 is TGCAGCGTTGGTAGATCTGAAAAACTGTTTTTT. This sequence joins TRBV29-1 and TRBJ1-4; no clear D gene. This CDR3 comprises 11 residues. From germline, CDR1 is SQVTM and CDR2 ANQGSEA. Trimming took off 4 bases at V and 7 bases at J, with 7 bases between the two ends.

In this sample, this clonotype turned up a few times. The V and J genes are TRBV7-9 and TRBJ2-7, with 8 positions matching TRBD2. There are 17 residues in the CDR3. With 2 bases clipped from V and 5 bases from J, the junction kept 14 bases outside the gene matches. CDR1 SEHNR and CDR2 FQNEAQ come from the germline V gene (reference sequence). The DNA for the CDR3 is TGTGCCAGCAGCTTAAAGTCGATTCCGGGAGGGCCCCACGAGCAGTACTTC. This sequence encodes CASSLKSIPGGPHEQYF.

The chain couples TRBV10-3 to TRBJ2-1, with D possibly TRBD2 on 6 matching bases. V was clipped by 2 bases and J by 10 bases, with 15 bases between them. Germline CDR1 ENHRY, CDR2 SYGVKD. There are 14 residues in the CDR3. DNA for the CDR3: TGTGCCATCAGTGAGAGGTTGGACGGGGGAGAGCAGTTCTTC. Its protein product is CAISERLDGGEQFF.

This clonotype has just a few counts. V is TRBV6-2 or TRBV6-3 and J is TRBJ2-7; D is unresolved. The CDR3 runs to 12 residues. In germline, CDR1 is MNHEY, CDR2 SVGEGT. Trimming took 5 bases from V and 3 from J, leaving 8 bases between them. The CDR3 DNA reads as TGTGCCAGCAGTCAAGGGTTCTACGAGCAGTACGTC. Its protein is CASSQGFYEQYV.

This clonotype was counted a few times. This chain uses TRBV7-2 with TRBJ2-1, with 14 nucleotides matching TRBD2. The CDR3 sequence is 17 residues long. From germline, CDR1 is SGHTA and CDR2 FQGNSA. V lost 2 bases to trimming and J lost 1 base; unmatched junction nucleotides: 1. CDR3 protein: CASSLRTSGRSYNEQFF. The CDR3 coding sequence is TGTGCCAGCAGCTTAAGGACTAGCGGGAGGTCCTACAATGAGCAGTTCTTC.

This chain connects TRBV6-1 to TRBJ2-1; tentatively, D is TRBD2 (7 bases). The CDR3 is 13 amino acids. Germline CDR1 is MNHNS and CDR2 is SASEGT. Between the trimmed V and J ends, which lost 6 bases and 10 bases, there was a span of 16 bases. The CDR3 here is CASSAGTGGEQFF. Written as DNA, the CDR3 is TGTGCCAGCAGCGCTGGGACGGGGGGCGAGCAGTTCTTC.

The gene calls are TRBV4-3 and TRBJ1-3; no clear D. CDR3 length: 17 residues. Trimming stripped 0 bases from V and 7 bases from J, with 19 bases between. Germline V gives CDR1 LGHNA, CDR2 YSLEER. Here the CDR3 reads CASSQDSLYMEPNTIYF. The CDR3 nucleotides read TGCGCCAGCAGCCAAGATTCCCTATACATGGAGCCTAACACCATATATTTT.

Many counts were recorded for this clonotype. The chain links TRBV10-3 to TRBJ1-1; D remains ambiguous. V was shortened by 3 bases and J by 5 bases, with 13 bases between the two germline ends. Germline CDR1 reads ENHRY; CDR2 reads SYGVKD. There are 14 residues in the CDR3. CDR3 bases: TGTGCCATCAGTGATCGAGGCAAAGGGACTGAAGCTTTCTTT. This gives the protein CAISDRGKGTEAFF.

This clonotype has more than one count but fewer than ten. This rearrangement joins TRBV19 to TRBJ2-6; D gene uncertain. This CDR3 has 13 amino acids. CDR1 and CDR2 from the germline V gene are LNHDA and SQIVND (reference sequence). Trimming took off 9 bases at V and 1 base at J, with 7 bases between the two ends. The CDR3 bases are TGTGCCAGCAGCATATCTGGGGCCAACGTCCTGACTTTC. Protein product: CASSISGANVLTF.

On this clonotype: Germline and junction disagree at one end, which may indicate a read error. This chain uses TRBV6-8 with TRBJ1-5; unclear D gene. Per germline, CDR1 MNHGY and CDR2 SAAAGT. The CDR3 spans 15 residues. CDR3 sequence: CANSYGLGSNQPQHF. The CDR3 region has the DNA TGTGCCAACAGTTACGGATTAGGGAGCAATCAGCCCCAGCATTTT.